The entry below describes one T cell receptor beta chain. Its antigen remains unidentified. Constant-segment primers were used for 5'RACE, and the resulting TCR alpha and TCR beta cDNA libraries carried sample barcodes and UMIs. From the 5' RACE reads, TCRdb called clonotypes with MiXCR, one entry per CDR3 protein. The sample records more than 350,000 distinct CDR3 sequences, more than 15% being singletons. These data belong to a study of T-cell memory formation after mild COVID-19. Trimming removed 0 bases at V and 7 bases at J, with 10 bases between. In germline, CDR1 is MNHEY, CDR2 SMNVEV (reference sequence). The CDR3 consists of 14 residues. The study's findings and limits: The appearance of some responding clones in pre-infection memory suggested that cross-reactive memory joined. Second-wave clones that peaked on day 37 lacked confirmed SARS-CoV-2 specificity.

The TCR was taken from a man aged 18 to 30 who had mild COVID-19 (a few samples of this study predate the infection). Cell type and time point are not known. The sequenced sample was PBMCs or a T cell subset sorted from them (not recorded which). V and J are TRBV27 and TRBJ2-1, with D unclear. CDR3 loop: CASSLSGPRNEQFF. DNA of the CDR3: TGTGCCAGCAGTTTATCGGGCCCCAGGAATGAGCAGTTCTTC.